The 14 T cell receptor beta chains reported below all come from one sample, sequenced in a study of T cells in Graves' hyperthyroidism and ophthalmopathy. It was RNA transcripts that yielded the amplified TCR beta CDR3 regions. The TCR CDR3 was amplified in a first-round RT-PCR using the HTBI primer set. Each CDR3 protein gets one entry after TCRdb re-called the multiplex PCR reads with MiXCR. Of around 200,000 distinct CDR3 sequences listed, approximately 17% are singletons. The sample was blood. The receptor set was obtained from a woman aged 45-65 years with Graves' hyperthyroidism.

This chain connects TRBV20-1 to TRBJ1-2; 7 nucleotides agree with TRBD1. The CDR3 spans 12 residues. Trimming removed 4 bases from V and 4 bases from J; junction bases left unmatched: 3. Per the germline V gene, CDR1 is DFQATT and CDR2 is SNEGSKA (reference sequence). Here the CDR3 reads CSATTGTYGYTF. CDR3 in DNA: TGCAGTGCTACGACAGGGACCTATGGCTACACCTTC.

This clonotype has ten or more counts. This sequence joins TRBV18 and TRBJ2-7; TRBD2 agrees at 8 bases. The CDR3 consists of 14 residues. The germline gives CDR1 KGHSH, CDR2 LQKENI. J gave up 2 bases and V 6 bases, and 6 bases lay outside the gene matches. The chain's CDR3 is CASSPGTRTYEQYF. In nucleotides, the CDR3 is TGTGCCAGCTCTCCCGGGACTAGGACCTACGAGCAGTACTTC. Complete variable domain (other parts from reference TRBV18 and TRBJ2-7): NAGVMQNPRHLVRRRGQEARLRCSPMKGHSHVYWYRQLPEEGLKFMVYLQKENIIDESGMPKERFSAEFPKEGPSILRIQQVVRGDSAAYFCASSPGTRTYEQYFGPGTRLTVT.

On this clonotype itself: A much more abundant neighbour one base away suggests this may be a read error. The V gene is TRBV10-3, the J gene TRBJ1-3; D not certain. The CDR3 extends over 15 amino acids. Germline V gene data show CDR1 as ENHRY and CDR2 as SYGVKD. CDR3 DNA sequence: TGTGCCATCAGTGAGTCGAGAACTGTTGGAAACACCGTATATTTT. Protein product: CAISESRTVGNTVYF.

V and J are TRBV29-1 and TRBJ2-7, with 9 bases lining up with TRBD1. Germline trimming cut 6 bases from V and 3 bases from J; bases unmatched to any gene: 15. Per the germline V gene, CDR1 is SQVTM and CDR2 is ANQGSEA. CDR3 size: 16 residues. CDR3: CSVHSVGQGSNYEQYF. The CDR3 coding sequence is TGCAGCGTCCACTCTGTAGGACAGGGGAGCAACTACGAGCAGTACTTC.

A note on this clonotype: One base away lies a much larger clone, so this may be a sequencing read error. The gene calls are TRBV5-1 and TRBJ1-6; unclear D gene. This CDR3 is 13 amino acids long. CDR1 SGHRS and CDR2 YFSETQ come from the germline V gene. V was pared by 0 bases and J by 10 bases, with 8 bases between. Here the CDR3 reads CASSLVGRSPLHF. CDR3 DNA: TGCGCCAGCAGCTTGGTAGGGAGGTCACCCCTCCACTTT.

The table lists this clonotype with many counts. The chain combines TRBV6-1 with TRBJ2-6; TRBD1 agrees at 7 bases. Trimming removed 6 bases from V and 3 bases from J; junction bases left unmatched: 5. The CDR3 is made up of 15 amino acids. Germline V lookup: CDR1 MNHNS, CDR2 SASEGT. CDR3 DNA: TGTGCCAGCAGCCGATCAGGGGGTGGGGCCAACGTCCTGACTTTC. This encodes CASSRSGGGANVLTF.

The chain couples TRBV7-2 to TRBJ1-2; no clear D gene. Germline V lookup: CDR1 SGHTA, CDR2 FQGNSA. The CDR3 consists of 16 residues. Trimming left V 2 bases short and J 4 bases short, with 17 bases between. This chain's CDR3 is CASSLSFSDLPYGYTF. In DNA form, the CDR3 reads TGTGCCAGCAGCTTAAGTTTTTCAGACCTCCCCTATGGCTACACCTTC.

The genes are TRBV27 and TRBJ1-1; the D is unclear. The length of the CDR3 is 12 residues. With 7 bases removed from V and 1 base from J, the gap between germline ends came to 7 bases. From germline, CDR1 is MNHEY and CDR2 SMNVEV (reference sequence). The CDR3 sequence: CASKWENTEAFF. The CDR3 DNA reads TGTGCCAGCAAGTGGGAGAACACTGAAGCTTTCTTT.

This clonotype was counted many times. This sequence joins TRBV12-3 or TRBV12-4 and TRBJ1-2, with a weak D call TRBD1 (5 bases). The V and J ends lost 2 bases and 2 bases respectively, with 9 bases between them. This CDR3 region has 14 residues. The CDR3 DNA reads as TGTGCCAGCAGTTTACGGGGGAGAAACTATGGCTACACCTTC. This codes for CASSLRGRNYGYTF.

This clonotype appeared many times. The chain employs TRBV7-3 and TRBJ2-2; 8 bases line up with TRBD2. V was pared by 5 bases and J by 4 bases, with 6 bases of the junction left unmatched. CDR1 and CDR2 from the germline V gene are SGHTA and FQGTGA. The length of the CDR3 is 15 residues. CDR3 nucleotide sequence: TGTGCCAGCAGCCAAGCGGGGGCCCCCACCGGGGAGCTGTTTTTT. Its protein is CASSQAGAPTGELFF.

The sample holds many counts of this clonotype. The CDR3 sequence: CASSIVHRANYEQYF. The CDR3 DNA follows: TGTGCCAGTAGTATAGTCCACAGGGCCAACTACGAGCAGTACTTC. The chain joins TRBV19 to TRBJ2-7, with D possibly TRBD1 on 6 matching bases. V lost 1 base and J lost 3, with 13 bases in between. The CDR3 is 15 amino acids. Germline lookup yields CDR1 LNHDA and CDR2 SQIVND (reference sequence). The whole variable domain, filled in from reference TRBV19 and TRBJ2-7, reads DGGITQSPKYLFRKEGQNVTLSCEQNLNHDAMYWYRQDPGQGLRLIYYSQIVNDFQKGDIAEGYSVSREKKESFPLTVTSAQKNPTAFYLCASSIVHRANYEQYFGPGTRLTVT.

This clonotype was picked up a small number of times. This chain connects TRBV20-1 to TRBJ2-4; D gene ambiguous. The CDR3 is made up of 16 amino acids. Trimming took off 3 bases at V and 0 bases at J, with 15 bases between the two ends. The germline V gene has CDR1 DFQATT and CDR2 SNEGSKA (reference sequence). The chain's CDR3 is CSARSLIALAKNIQYF. The CDR3 region has the DNA TGCAGTGCTAGGTCCTTAATTGCTCTAGCCAAAAACATTCAGTACTTC.

This clonotype has ten or more counts. The V gene is TRBV5-5, the J gene TRBJ2-1; 8 nucleotides line up with TRBD1. This CDR3 contains 15 residues. V shed 3 bases, J shed 4 bases, and the junction held 6 bases outside the gene matches. Germline lookup yields CDR1 SGHKS and CDR2 YYEKEE (reference sequence). CDR3 amino acids: CASSYQGAGYNEQFF. The CDR3 bases are TGTGCCAGCAGCTATCAGGGGGCGGGGTACAATGAGCAGTTCTTC.

This clonotype appeared many times. This chain joins TRBV19 and TRBJ1-2; D is ambiguous. CDR3 size: 12 residues. Germline CDR1 reads LNHDA; CDR2 reads SQIVND (reference sequence). Trimming took 1 base from V and 5 from J, leaving 5 bases between them. CDR3 sequence (DNA): TGTGCCAGTAGTATAGGGCGGTATGGCTACACCTTC. Translation gives CASSIGRYGYTF. Variable domain in full (rest from reference TRBV19 and TRBJ1-2): DGGITQSPKYLFRKEGQNVTLSCEQNLNHDAMYWYRQDPGQGLRLIYYSQIVNDFQKGDIAEGYSVSREKKESFPLTVTSAQKNPTAFYLCASSIGRYGYTFGSGTRLTVV.